This section outlines one T cell receptor beta chain sequence together with its context. The target antigen is unknown. The data belong to a study of spatial heterogeneity in lung cancer. Background on the study: Available PBMC from follow-up, collected a median of roughly 24 months after resection, underwent sequencing. Consistent detection of more beta-chain than alpha-chain sequences was observed.

CDR3 length equals 16 residues. Trimming pared 1 base from V and 2 bases from J, leaving 15 bases between. CDR1 and CDR2 from the germline V gene are MDHEN and SYDVKM. Study-level points and caveats: Blood showed ubiquitous tumor TCRs more often at resection than at routine follow-up.

Time point given: blood at routine non-recurrence follow-up after resection. Whole RNA was taken from tumor, nontumor lung or frozen PBMC; it was then sequenced unsorted. In the library, each TCR cDNA molecule bore its own unique molecular identifier. TCRdb re-called the 5' RACE reads through MiXCR, storing one row per CDR3 protein. The sample consists of around 110,000 distinct CDR3 sequences, 9.5% to 15% of them appearing once. This receptor was taken from a male donor with early-stage non-small cell lung cancer. The sequencing here drew on PBMCs, taken at follow-up. The chain employs TRBV28 and TRBJ2-7, with D perhaps TRBD1 (6 bases). Here the CDR3 DNA reads TGTGCCAGCAGTTTATACAGGGAACCCACTCCCTACGAGCAGTACTTC. Amino acid sequence: CASSLYREPTPYEQYF.